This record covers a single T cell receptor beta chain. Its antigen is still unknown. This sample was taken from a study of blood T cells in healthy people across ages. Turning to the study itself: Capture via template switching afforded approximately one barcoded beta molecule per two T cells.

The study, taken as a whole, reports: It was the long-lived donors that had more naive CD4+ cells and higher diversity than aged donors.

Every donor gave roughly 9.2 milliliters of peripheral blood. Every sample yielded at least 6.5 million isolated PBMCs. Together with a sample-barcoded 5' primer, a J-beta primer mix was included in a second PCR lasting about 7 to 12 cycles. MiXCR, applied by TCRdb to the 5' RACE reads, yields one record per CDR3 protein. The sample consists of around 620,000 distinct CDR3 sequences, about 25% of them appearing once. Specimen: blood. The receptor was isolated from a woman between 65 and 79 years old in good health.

CDR3 nucleotide sequence: TGCGCCAGCAGCCAACATATCGCGGACATTAACATTCAGTACTTC. Translation gives CASSQHIADINIQYF. The gene calls are TRBV4-3 and TRBJ2-4; maybe TRBD1 (5 bases). CDR1 is LGHNA and CDR2 is YSLEER in the germline V gene. Trimming pared 2 bases from V and 7 bases from J, leaving 15 bases between. The CDR3 consists of 15 residues.